A single T cell receptor beta chain is shown here with its context. Its target is unknown. The PCR had 60 Vbeta and 13 Jbeta primers. The table came from immunoSEQ multiplex PCR; TCRdb's copy has only in-frame clones and leaves some out. The data contain under 200,000 clones, 68% of them singletons. The sample is drawn from a study of cytomegalovirus exposure and HLA in healthy donors. Study-level background: Among over 350 genotyped donors, approximately 80% fell in the Caucasian-associated ancestry cluster. Findings of the study overall: A list of around 150 TCR beta chains associated with cytomegalovirus was given.

This CDR3 comprises 16 residues. CDR1 and CDR2 (germline): SGHRS, YFSETQ. V lost 1 base, J lost 3 bases, and 8 bases stayed unmatched. V and J are TRBV5-1 and TRBJ2-7; 9 bases line up with TRBD1. The TCR was taken from a man between 50 and 59 years old in good health and CMV-seronegative. The sequenced sample was PBMCs. The CDR3 DNA sequence: TGCGCCAGCAGCTTGCTGCCCCCGGGACAGGGCTACGAGCAGTACTTC. It is translated as CASSLLPPGQGYEQYF.